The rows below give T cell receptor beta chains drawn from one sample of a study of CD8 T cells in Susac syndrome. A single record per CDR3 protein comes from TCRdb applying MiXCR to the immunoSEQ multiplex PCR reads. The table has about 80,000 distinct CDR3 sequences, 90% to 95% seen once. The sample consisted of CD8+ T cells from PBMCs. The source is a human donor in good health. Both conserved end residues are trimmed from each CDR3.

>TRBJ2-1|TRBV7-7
ASSHSGRYGEQF
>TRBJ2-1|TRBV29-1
SVVGDWEQF
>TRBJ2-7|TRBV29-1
SATRGGNYEQY
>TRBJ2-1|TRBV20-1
SARNGGYNEQF
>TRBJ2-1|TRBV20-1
SARPLSGTGLNNEQF
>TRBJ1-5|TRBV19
ASSWDGDSNQPQH
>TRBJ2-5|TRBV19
ASSVGPLQETQY
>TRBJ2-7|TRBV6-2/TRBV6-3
ASSLLTEYEQY
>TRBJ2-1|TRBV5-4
ASSTLYGTGDNEQF
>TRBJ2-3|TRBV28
ASLKGSVLHTDTQY
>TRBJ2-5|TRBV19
ASSIGTGGNWETQY
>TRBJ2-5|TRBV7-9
ASSLRQGAVETQY
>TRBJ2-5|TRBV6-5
ASSYSGDQETQY
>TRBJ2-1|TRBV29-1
SVEGGLAHTYNEQF
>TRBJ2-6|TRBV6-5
ASSYSGSGQGGSGANVLT
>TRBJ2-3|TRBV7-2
ASSLPRTRSSDTQY
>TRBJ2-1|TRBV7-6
ASSSAPGLANMSSYNEQF
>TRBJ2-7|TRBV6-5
ASKRTGAYEQY
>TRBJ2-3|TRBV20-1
SARDRVVDTQY
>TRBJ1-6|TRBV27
ASSFQNSPLH
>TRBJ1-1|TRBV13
ASSPRVVAEAF
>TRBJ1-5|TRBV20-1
SARDPSRGASNQPQH
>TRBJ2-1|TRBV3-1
ASSQDGRGLVSNEQF
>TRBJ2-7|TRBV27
ASSLPGTGVYEQY
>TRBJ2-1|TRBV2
ASSEGSFRSSYNEQF
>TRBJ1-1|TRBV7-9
ASSLVGTTEAF
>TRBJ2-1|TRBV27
ASSFGQGVAPVHYNEQF
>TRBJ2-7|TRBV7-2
ASSALGQFYEQY
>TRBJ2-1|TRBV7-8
ASSLLAGGREQF
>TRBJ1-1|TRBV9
ASSRGQAMDTEAF
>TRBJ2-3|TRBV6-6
ASSNLRASGTDTQY
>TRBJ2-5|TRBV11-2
ASRQQGAQVY
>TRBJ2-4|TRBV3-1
ASSPGAGTGSFLAKNIQY
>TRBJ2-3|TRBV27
ASSPLSGGADTQY
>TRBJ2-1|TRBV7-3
ASSLAGGFNEQF
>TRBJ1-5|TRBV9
ASSVTGDWTSQH
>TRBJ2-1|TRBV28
ASNWDRGKNEQF
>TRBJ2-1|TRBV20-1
SARAPLRGGLGNEQF
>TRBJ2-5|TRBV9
ASSVAGDQETQY
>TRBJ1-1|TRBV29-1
SVEPGNTEAF
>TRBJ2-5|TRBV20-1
SARGFSATGGVWETQY
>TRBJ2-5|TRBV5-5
ASSPGQGEY
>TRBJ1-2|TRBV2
VPSGGVYGYT
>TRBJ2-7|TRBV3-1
ASSPLGGSSYEQY
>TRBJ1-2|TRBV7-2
ASSFSYGYT
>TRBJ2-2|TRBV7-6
ASGARTGGIGELF
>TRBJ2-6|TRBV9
ASSDLGQAVSGANVLT
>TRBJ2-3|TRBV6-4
ASSDSEGGTDTQY
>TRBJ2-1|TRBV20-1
SARVPAGAGRYNEQF
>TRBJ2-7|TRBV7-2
ASSWDRGYEQY
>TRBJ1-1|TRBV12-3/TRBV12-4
ASSFRQVRTEAF
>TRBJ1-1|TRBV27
ASRSSGTEAF
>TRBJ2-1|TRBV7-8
ASSPRGLEQF
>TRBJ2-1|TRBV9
ASSVALAGTYNEQF